The present TCR beta chain was sequenced within a study of blood T cell repertoires in COVID-19. Across the study: Acute-phase and convalescent COVID-19 samples originated in the United States, Italy and Spain. The analysed material was cDNA or gDNA that came from T cells, B-cell-depleted T cells, or PBMCs.

Germline values: CDR1 ENHRY, CDR2 SYGVKD. V was shortened by 6 bases and J by 1 base, with 13 bases between the two germline ends. The CDR3 consists of 15 residues. As processed by the authors: It was from reference gene primer amplification that nucleated cell counts were estimated. Here immunoSEQ multiplex PCR was the method, and the copy in TCRdb shows in-frame clones only, minus some. V and J calls and clone size are those listed in that table; D and trimming were worked out from the DNA. The table includes 90,000 to 140,000 clones, roughly 79% detected once. This rearrangement joins TRBV10-3 to TRBJ1-5; D might be TRBD1 (5 bases). Sample: peripheral blood. The clonotype originates from an elderly man with acute or convalescent COVID-19. This CDR3 is CAIRSREGSNQPQHF. CDR3 sequence (DNA): TGTGCCATCAGGTCCAGGGAAGGAAGCAATCAGCCCCAGCATTTT.